The T cell receptor beta chain under discussion was sequenced for a study of T cells in Graves' hyperthyroidism and ophthalmopathy. The sample holds many counts of this clonotype. Its antigen is not known. Amplification of TCR beta CDR3 regions used RNA as the template. HTBI primers were used for first-round RT-PCR of the TCR CDR3. Using its own MiXCR run on the multiplex PCR reads, TCRdb lists one record per CDR3 protein. The sample yields fewer than 900,000 distinct CDR3 sequences, 18% seen once. Researchers barred patients who had uncontrolled infection, other autoimmune disease, pregnancy or lactation. Fresh peripheral blood, roughly 9.6 ml, was the source of the PBMCs. Study results and limitations: Most expanded thyroid clonotypes above 0.001 recurred in blood.

Germline loops: CDR1 LGHDT, CDR2 YNNKEL (reference sequence). The V and J ends lost 1 base and 2 bases respectively, with 11 bases between them. This CDR3 has 15 residues. This chain links TRBV3-1 with TRBJ2-5; a possible D gene is TRBD1 (5 bases). This clonotype was obtained from a woman between 45 and 60 years old with Graves' hyperthyroidism that later progressed to Graves' ophthalmopathy. The sequenced sample was blood. The DNA for the CDR3 is TGTGCCAGCAGCCAAGTAGGCAGGACACAAGAGACCCAGTACTTC. This translates into CASSQVGRTQETQYF.